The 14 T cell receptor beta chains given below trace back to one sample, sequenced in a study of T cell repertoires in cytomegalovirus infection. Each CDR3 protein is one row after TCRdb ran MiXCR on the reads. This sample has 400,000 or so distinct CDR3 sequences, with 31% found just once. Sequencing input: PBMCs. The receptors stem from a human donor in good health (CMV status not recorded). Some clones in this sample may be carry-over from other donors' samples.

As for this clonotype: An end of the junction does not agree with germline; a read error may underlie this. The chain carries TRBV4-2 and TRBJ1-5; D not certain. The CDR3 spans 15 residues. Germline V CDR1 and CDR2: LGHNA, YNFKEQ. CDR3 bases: TGTGCCAGCAGCCAAGTTCAGGAAAGCAATCAGGCCCAGCATTTT. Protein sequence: CASSQVQESNQAQHF.

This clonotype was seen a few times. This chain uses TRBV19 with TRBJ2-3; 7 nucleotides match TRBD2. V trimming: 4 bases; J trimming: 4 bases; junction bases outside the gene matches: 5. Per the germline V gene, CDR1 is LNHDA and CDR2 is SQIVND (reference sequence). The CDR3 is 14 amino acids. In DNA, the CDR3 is TGTGCCAGTAGTACTAGCGGTATGCCAGATACGCAGTATTTT. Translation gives CASSTSGMPDTQYF.

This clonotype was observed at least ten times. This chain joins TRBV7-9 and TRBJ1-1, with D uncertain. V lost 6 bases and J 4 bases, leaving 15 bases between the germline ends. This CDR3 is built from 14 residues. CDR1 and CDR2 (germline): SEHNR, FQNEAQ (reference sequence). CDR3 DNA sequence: TGTGCCAGCAGAAACGTGAACCTGGGCACTGAAGCTTTCTTT. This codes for CASRNVNLGTEAFF.

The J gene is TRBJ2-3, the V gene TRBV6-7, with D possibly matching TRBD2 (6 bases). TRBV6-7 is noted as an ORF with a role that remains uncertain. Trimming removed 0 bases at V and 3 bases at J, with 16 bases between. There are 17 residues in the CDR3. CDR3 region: CASSYSFSGERTDTQYF. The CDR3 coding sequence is TGTGCCAGCAGTTACTCGTTTTCGGGGGAACGGACAGATACGCAGTATTTT.

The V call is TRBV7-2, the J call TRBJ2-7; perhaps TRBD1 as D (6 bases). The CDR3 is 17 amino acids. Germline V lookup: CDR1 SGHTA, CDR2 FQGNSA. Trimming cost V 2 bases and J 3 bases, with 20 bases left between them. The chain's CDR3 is CASSLFPQGSLDYEQYF. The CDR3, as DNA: TGTGCCAGCAGCTTATTCCCCCAGGGGTCACTGGACTACGAGCAGTACTTC.

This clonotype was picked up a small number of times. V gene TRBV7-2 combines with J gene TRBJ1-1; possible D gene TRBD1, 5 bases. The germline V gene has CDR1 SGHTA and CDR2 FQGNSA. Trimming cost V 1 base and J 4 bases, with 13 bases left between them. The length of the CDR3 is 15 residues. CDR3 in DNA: TGTGCCAGCAGCTTAGTGCAGGGCTTGGGCACTGAAGCTTTCTTT. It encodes CASSLVQGLGTEAFF. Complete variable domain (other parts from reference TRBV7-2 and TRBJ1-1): GAGVSQSPSNKVTEKGKDVELRCDPISGHTALYWYRQSLGQGLEFLIYFQGNSAPDKSGLPSDRFSAERTGGSVSTLTIQRTQQEDSAVYLCASSLVQGLGTEAFFGQGTRLTVV.

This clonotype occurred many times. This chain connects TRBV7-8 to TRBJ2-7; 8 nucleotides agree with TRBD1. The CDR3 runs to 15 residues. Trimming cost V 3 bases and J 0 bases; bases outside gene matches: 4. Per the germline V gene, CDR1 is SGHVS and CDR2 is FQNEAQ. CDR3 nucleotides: TGTGCCAGCAGCTTTAGGACAGGGCCCTCCTACGAGCAGTACTTC. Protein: CASSFRTGPSYEQYF.

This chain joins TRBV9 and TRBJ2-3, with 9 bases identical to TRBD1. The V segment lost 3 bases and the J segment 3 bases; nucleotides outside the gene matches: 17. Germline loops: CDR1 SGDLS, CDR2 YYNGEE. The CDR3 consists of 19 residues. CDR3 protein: CASSGGPSPRDRATDTQYF. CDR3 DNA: TGTGCCAGCAGCGGGGGCCCCTCCCCCCGGGACAGGGCAACAGATACGCAGTATTTT.

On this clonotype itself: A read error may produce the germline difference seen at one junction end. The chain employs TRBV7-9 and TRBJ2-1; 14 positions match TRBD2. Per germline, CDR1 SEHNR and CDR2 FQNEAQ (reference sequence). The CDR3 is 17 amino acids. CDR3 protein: CASSSTSGGAGANEQCF. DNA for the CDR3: TGTGCCAGCAGCTCGACTAGCGGGGGGGCCGGTGCCAATGAGCAGTGCTTC.

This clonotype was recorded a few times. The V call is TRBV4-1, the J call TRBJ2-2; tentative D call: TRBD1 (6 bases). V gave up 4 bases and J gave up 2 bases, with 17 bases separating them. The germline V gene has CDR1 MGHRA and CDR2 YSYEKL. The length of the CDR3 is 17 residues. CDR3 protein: CASSPLAVDSNTGELFF. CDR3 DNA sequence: TGCGCCAGCAGCCCCTTAGCCGTGGACAGTAACACCGGGGAGCTGTTTTTT.

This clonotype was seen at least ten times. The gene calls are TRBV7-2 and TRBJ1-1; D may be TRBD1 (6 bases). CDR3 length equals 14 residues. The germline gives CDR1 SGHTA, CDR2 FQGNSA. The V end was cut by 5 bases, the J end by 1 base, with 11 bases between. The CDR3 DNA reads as TGTGCCAGCAGCCGGGGGGCAGGGAACACTGAAGCTTTCTTT. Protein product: CASSRGAGNTEAFF.

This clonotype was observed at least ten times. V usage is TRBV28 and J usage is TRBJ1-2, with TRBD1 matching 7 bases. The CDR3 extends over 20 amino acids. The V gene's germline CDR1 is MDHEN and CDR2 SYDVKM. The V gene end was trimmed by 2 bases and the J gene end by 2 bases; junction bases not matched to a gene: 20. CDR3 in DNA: TGTGCCAGCAGTTTAGGGGGGCCCAGGGGGGGAGCCCGTACGAACTATGGCTACACCTTC. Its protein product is CASSLGGPRGGARTNYGYTF.

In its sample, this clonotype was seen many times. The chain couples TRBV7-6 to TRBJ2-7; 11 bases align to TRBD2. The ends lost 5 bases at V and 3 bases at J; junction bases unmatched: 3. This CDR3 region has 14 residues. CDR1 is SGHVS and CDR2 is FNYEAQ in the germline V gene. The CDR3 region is CASSHGTSGYEQYF. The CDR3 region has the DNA TGTGCCAGCAGCCACGGGACTAGCGGCTACGAGCAGTACTTC.

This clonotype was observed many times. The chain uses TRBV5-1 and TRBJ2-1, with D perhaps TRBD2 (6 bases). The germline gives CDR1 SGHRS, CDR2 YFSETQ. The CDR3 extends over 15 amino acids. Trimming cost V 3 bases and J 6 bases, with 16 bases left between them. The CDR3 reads CASSSGLPVGNEQFF. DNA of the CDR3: TGCGCCAGCAGCTCGGGACTCCCCGTGGGCAATGAGCAGTTCTTC.